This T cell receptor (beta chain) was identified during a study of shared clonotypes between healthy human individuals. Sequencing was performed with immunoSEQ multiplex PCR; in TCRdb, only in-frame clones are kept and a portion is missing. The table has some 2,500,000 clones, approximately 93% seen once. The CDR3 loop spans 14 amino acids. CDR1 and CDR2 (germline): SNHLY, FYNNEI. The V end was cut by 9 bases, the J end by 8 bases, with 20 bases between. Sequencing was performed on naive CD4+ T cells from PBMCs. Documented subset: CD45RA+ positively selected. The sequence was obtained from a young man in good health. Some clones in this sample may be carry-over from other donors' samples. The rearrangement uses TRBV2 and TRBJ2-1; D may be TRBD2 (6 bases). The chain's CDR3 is CARTRTEGLDEQFF. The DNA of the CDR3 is TGTGCCAGAACTCGGACGGAGGGGTTGGATGAGCAGTTCTTC.